This entry is about one T cell receptor beta chain. Libraries were prepared by immunoSEQ multiplex PCR; TCRdb keeps only in-frame clonotypes and omits some of them. The sample lists about 130,000 clones, roughly 94% seen once, with approximately 15% in the top ten. The sample originates from a study of control samples from healthy donors and cancer patients. V lost 6 bases, J lost 6 bases, and 14 bases lay in between. Per the germline V gene, CDR1 is MNHNY and CDR2 is SVGAGI (reference sequence). The CDR3 loop spans 13 amino acids. V gene TRBV6-6 combines with J gene TRBJ1-2; TRBD1 might be the D (5 bases). Sequenced input: PBMCs. The receptor was derived from a man aged 55-75 years with colorectal cancer. For the CDR3, the DNA is TGTGCCAGCAGGCTCGCAGGGAATAATGGCTACACCTTC. Amino acid sequence: CASRLAGNNGYTF.